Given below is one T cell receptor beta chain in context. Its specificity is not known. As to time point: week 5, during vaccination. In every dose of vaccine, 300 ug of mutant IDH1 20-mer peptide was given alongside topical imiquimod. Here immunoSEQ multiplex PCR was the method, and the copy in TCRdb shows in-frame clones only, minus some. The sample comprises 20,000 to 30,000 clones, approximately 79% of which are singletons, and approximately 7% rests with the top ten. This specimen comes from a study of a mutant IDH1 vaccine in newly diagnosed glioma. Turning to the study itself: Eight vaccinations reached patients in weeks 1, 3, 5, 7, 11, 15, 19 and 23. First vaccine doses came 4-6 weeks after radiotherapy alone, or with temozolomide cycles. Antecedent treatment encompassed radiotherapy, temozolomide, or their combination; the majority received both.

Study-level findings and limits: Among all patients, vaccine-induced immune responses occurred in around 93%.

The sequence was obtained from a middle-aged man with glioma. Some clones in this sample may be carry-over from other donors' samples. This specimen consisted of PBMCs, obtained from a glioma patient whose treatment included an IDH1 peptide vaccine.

This CDR3 is CASSRDRLNYGYTF. CDR3 DNA sequence: TGTGCCAGCAGCAGGGACAGGCTTAACTATGGCTACACCTTC. The chain has TRBV6-1 and TRBJ1-2; TRBD1 agrees at 8 bases. Germline assignment: CDR1 MNHNS and CDR2 SASEGT. Trimming took 6 bases from V and 1 from J; bases not matched to a gene: 4. The length of the CDR3 is 14 residues.